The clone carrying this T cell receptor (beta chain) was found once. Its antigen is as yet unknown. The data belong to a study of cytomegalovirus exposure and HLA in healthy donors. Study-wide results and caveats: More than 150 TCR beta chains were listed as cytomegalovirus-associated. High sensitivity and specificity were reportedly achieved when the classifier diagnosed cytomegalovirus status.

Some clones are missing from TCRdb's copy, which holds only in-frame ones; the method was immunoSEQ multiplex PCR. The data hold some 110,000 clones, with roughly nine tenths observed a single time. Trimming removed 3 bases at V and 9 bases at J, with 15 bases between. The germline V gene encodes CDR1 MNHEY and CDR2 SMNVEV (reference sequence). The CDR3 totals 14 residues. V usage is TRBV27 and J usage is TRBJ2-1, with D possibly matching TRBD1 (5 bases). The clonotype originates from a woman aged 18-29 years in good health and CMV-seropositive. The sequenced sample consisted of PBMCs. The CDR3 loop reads CASSLMGRLSEQFF. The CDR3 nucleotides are TGTGCCAGCAGTTTGATGGGGCGCCTCTCTGAGCAGTTCTTC.